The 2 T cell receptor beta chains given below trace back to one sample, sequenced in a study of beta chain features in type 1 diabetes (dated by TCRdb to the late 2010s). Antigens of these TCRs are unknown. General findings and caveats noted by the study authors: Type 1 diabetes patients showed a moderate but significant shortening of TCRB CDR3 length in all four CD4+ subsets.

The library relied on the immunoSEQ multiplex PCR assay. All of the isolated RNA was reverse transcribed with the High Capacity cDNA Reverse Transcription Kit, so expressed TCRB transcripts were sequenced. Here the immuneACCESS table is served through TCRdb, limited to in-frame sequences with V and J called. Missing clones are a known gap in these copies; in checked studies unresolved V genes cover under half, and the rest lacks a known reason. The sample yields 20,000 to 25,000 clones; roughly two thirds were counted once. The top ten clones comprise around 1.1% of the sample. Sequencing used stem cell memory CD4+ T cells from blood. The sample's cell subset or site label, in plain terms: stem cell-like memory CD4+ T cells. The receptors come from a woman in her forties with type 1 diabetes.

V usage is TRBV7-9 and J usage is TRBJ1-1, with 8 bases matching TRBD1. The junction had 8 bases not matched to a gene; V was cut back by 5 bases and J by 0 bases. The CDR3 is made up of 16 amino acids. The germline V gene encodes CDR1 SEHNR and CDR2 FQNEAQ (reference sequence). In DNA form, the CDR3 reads TGTGCCAGCAGCCCGGACAGGGCCCCCATGAACACTGAAGCTTTCTTT. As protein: CASSPDRAPMNTEAFF. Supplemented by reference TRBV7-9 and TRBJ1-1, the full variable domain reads DTGVSQNPRHKITKRGQNVTFRCDPISEHNRLYWYRQTLGQGPEFLTYFQNEAQLEKSRLLSDRFSAERPKGSFSTLEIQRTEQGDSAMYLCASSPDRAPMNTEAFFGQGTRLTVV.

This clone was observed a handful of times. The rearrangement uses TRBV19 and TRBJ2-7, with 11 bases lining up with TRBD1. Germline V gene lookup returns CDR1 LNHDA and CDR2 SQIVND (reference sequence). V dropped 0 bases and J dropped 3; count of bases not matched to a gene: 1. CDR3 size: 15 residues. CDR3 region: CASSIDGTGGYEQYF. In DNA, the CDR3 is TGTGCCAGTAGTATAGATGGGACAGGGGGCTACGAGCAGTACTTC.